Sequencing of this T cell receptor (beta chain) was carried out in a study of control samples from healthy donors and cancer patients. Trimming took 10 bases from V and 4 from J, leaving 11 bases between them. This CDR3 has 11 residues. Measured with immunoSEQ multiplex PCR; TCRdb has only the in-frame clones, and not every one. The table records about 120,000 clones, around 90% of them present only once. The receptor was isolated from a man aged 40-49 years in good health. The rearrangement joins TRBV23-1 to TRBJ2-7; D uncertain. Being an ORF, TRBV23-1 has a function that is uncertain. Specimen: blood. CDR3 loop: CATPSVYEQYF. CDR3 nucleotide sequence: TGCGCCACCCCCTCAGTTTACGAGCAGTACTTC.